One T cell receptor beta chain is described in this entry. Enrollment of patients from Seattle took place during active infection, with longitudinal follow-up. This entry is derived from a study of blood T cell repertoires in COVID-19. Study details: Sample material is recorded as cDNA or gDNA derived from T cells, B-cell-depleted T cells, or PBMCs.

Germline V lookup: CDR1 SNHLY, CDR2 FYNNEI. V was pared by 6 bases and J by 3 bases, with 12 bases of the junction left unmatched. This CDR3 contains 16 residues. Authors' methods: From reference gene primer amplification, estimates of nucleated cell counts were derived. The repertoire was sequenced with immunoSEQ multiplex PCR; TCRdb's copy has only in-frame clones and lacks some. V, J and clone size reflect that table, while D and trimming were determined from the DNA. The sample carries about 26,000 clones, over 75% recorded once. Sequencing input: peripheral blood. This TCR was recovered from a woman aged 80 or older with COVID-19, enrolled during active disease. The genes are TRBV2 and TRBJ2-7; 9 positions agree with TRBD2. CDR3 coding DNA: TGTGCCAGCAGGGCTAGCGGGGCGATCCCATTCTACGAGCAGTACTTC. Amino acid sequence: CASRASGAIPFYEQYF.